The sequence of this TCR beta chain was determined in a study of T-cell reconstitution after alpha-beta-depleted transplantation in children. A library of TCRbeta sequences, prepared with unique molecular identifiers, was generated. TCRdb reanalysed the PCR reads using MiXCR and keeps one entry per CDR3 protein. The table lists a few hundred thousand distinct CDR3 sequences, 8.5% to 10% of them singletons. The CDR3 runs to 14 residues. The V end was cut by 5 bases, the J end by 5 bases, with 15 bases between. Germline CDR1 is SGHNT and CDR2 is YENEEA. This clonotype was counted many times. The receptor was derived from a human donor who donated a stem cell graft to a child with acute lymphoblastic leukemia. This sample comprised PBMCs from the stem cell graft donor, obtained from the stem cell graft. This sequence joins TRBV11-3 and TRBJ2-5; a weak D match, TRBD2 (7 bases). As DNA, the CDR3 is TGTGCCAGCAGCCCGGGGGGCATGCAGGAGACCCAGTACTTC. Protein product: CASSPGGMQETQYF.